These 26 T cell receptor beta chains came from one sample sequenced in a study of lung T cells in sarcoidosis with Löfgren's syndrome. TCRdb fed the reads into MiXCR, producing one record per CDR3 protein. The sample records roughly 2,500 distinct CDR3 sequences, under 25% being singletons. Sequenced: CD4+ T cells from bronchoalveolar lavage. The origin of the receptors is a human donor with sarcoidosis (Löfgren's syndrome or another form), or a control subject (not recorded which).

By sample share, this clonotype is medium-sized. The genes are TRBV2 and TRBJ2-3; D tentatively fits TRBD1 or TRBD2 (5 bases each). The V end was cut by 9 bases, the J end by 3 bases, with 10 bases between. CDR1 is SNHLY and CDR2 is FYNNEI in the germline V gene. The CDR3 is made up of 12 amino acids. The DNA for the CDR3 is TGTGCCAGAAGGGACGGGACAGATACGCAGTATTTT. Its translation: CARRDGTDTQYF.

About this clonotype: This may be a read error: a much more frequent sequence differs by one nucleotide. The CDR3: CASEIDIGQASEF. DNA for the CDR3: TGTGCCAGCGAAATCGATATTGGACAAGCTAGCGAATTT. The rearrangement joins TRBV2 to TRBJ1-6, with TRBD1 as a possible D gene (5 bases). Germline loops: CDR1 SNHLY, CDR2 FYNNEI. The CDR3 contains 13 residues. The entire variable domain, with the rest obtained from reference TRBV2 and TRBJ1-6, is as follows: EPEVTQTPSHQVTQMGQEVILRCVPISNHLYFYWYRQILGQKVEFLVSFYNNEISEKSEIFDDQFSVERPDGSNFTLKIRSTKLEDSAMYFCASEIDIGQASEFGNGTRLTVT.

Comments on this clonotype: At one of its ends the junction is not consistent with the germline gene, which may arise from a read error. The chain employs TRBV27 and TRBJ1-1; D may be TRBD1 (6 bases). The CDR3 covers 14 residues. Per germline, CDR1 MNHEY and CDR2 SMNVEV (reference sequence). As DNA, the CDR3 is TGTGCCATCAGTTTAATAGGGGGGGTCACTGAAGCTTTCTTT. Amino acid sequence: CAISLIGGVTEAFF.

This clonotype was detected once. This could be a read error, since a much larger clone is one nucleotide away. No conserved phenylalanine or tryptophan ends this CDR3, so it is likely a read error. The chain uses TRBV7-8 and TRBJ2-7, with 10 bases matching TRBD1. From germline, CDR1 is SGHVS and CDR2 FQNEAQ. Losses at the gene ends were 5 bases for V and 3 bases for J; bases not matched to a gene: 19. CDR3 length: 19 amino acids. In DNA form, the CDR3 reads TGTGCCAGCAGCCCATTAAGGTTTTTTAGTGGACAGGGGGTCTACGAGCAGTACCTC. This sequence encodes CASSPLRFFSGQGVYEQYL.

In its sample, this clonotype ranks as medium-sized. This rearrangement joins TRBV6-1 to TRBJ1-1; no clear D gene. CDR1 is MNHNS, CDR2 SASEGT, per germline. The CDR3 sequence is 14 residues long. V lost 4 bases and J 2 bases, leaving 11 bases between the germline ends. The CDR3 loop is CASSVESINTEAFF. In nucleotides, the CDR3 is TGTGCCAGCAGTGTGGAGAGCATTAACACTGAAGCTTTCTTT.

This clonotype qualifies as medium-sized. This chain links TRBV6-1 with TRBJ2-5; perhaps TRBD2 as D (5 bases). The CDR3 is 14 residues long. V gave up 7 bases and J gave up 4 bases, with 16 bases separating them. Germline CDR1 is MNHNS and CDR2 is SASEGT. CDR3 DNA sequence: TGTGCCAGCACGAGGGCCTCCCCGGGAGAGACCCAGTACTTC. This translates into CASTRASPGETQYF.

In this sample, this clonotype turned up many times. The chain uses TRBV2 and TRBJ2-5; the match to TRBD1 covers 9 bases. The CDR3 is 14 residues long. Trimming took 5 bases from V and 3 from J; bases not matched to a gene: 4. Germline CDR1 and CDR2: SNHLY and FYNNEI. CDR3 amino acids: CASSLTGGEETQYF. CDR3 in DNA: TGTGCCAGCAGTCTCACAGGGGGCGAAGAGACCCAGTACTTC.

This clonotype is classed as medium-sized. The chain carries TRBV20-1 and TRBJ2-1; 13 bases are shared with TRBD2. V lost 5 bases, J lost 15 bases, and 16 bases stayed unmatched. Germline V gene lookup returns CDR1 DFQATT and CDR2 SNEGSKA (reference sequence). The CDR3 is made up of 15 amino acids. CDR3 amino acids: CSAATEGLAGPGRFF. For the CDR3, the DNA is TGCAGTGCTGCGACCGAGGGACTAGCGGGACCTGGGAGGTTCTTC.

This chain uses TRBV29-1 with TRBJ2-7; D may be TRBD1 (5 bases). The V and J ends lost 4 bases and 6 bases respectively, with 13 bases between them. The germline V gene encodes CDR1 SQVTM and CDR2 ANQGSEA. CDR3 length: 12 residues. CDR3 nucleotides: TGCAGCGTTGTAAGAGACAGTCGCGAGCAGTACTTC. Protein product: CSVVRDSREQYF.

A note on this clonotype: Since a much larger clone is just one base distant, this may be a read error. The chain has TRBV7-2 and TRBJ2-5; D remains unclear. There are 14 residues in the CDR3. CDR1 SGHTA and CDR2 FQGNSA come from the germline V gene. V was shortened by 8 bases and J by 4 bases, with 17 bases between the two germline ends. The CDR3 DNA reads TGTGCCAGCGGCCCACGGGTTTGGGCAGAGACCCAGTACTTC. Translated, it gives CASGPRVWAETQYF.

This clonotype was counted many times. V is TRBV19 and J is TRBJ1-1; D perhaps matches TRBD1 (6 bases). Between the trimmed V and J ends, which lost 3 bases and 0 bases, there was a span of 8 bases. The CDR3 loop spans 14 amino acids. Germline CDR1 and CDR2: LNHDA and SQIVND (reference sequence). This chain's CDR3 is CASSMDRLNTEAFF. CDR3 DNA sequence: TGTGCCAGTAGTATGGACAGACTGAACACTGAAGCTTTCTTT.

This clonotype qualifies as medium-sized. The chain joins TRBV5-1 to TRBJ2-3; possibly TRBD1 or TRBD2 for D (6 bases each). The CDR3 contains 16 residues. Looked up from germline, CDR1 is SGHRS and CDR2 is YFSETQ. Trimming cost V 0 bases and J 4 bases, with 15 bases left between them. The CDR3 coding sequence is TGCGCCAGCAGCTTGGCCACTACAGGGAGGCCAGATACGCAGTATTTT. Encoded protein: CASSLATTGRPDTQYF.

About this clonotype itself: A much larger clone lies a single base off, so this may be a read error. The rearrangement joins TRBV5-5 to TRBJ2-2; D is perhaps TRBD1 (6 bases). The CDR3 totals 16 residues. Trimming took 4 bases from V and 3 from J, leaving 16 bases between them. In germline, CDR1 is SGHKS, CDR2 YYEKEE (reference sequence). The CDR3, as DNA: TGTGCCAGCAGCCTAGGGACAACCTCGGACACCGGGGAGCTGTTTTTT. Its protein is CASSLGTTSDTGELFF.

This clonotype is labeled medium-sized (0.01 to 0.1%). This chain links TRBV4-1 with TRBJ2-1; D unclear. Trimming pared 0 bases from V and 4 bases from J, leaving 4 bases between. Germline loops: CDR1 MGHRA, CDR2 YSYEKL. CDR3 length: 13 amino acids. The CDR3 nucleotides read TGCGCCAGCAGCCAAGACGGGTACAATGAGCAGTTCTTC. This translates into CASSQDGYNEQFF.

By share, this clonotype counts as medium-sized. The chain employs TRBV11-2 and TRBJ1-3, with a tentative D call TRBD1 (5 bases). Trimming shortened V by 4 bases and J by 15 bases, and 16 bases separated the two germline ends. Germline values: CDR1 SGHAT, CDR2 FQNNGV. The CDR3 is made up of 12 amino acids. The CDR3 is CASSSRDSRRYF. CDR3 DNA sequence: TGTGCCAGCAGCTCCCGAGACAGTCGAAGATATTTT.

This clonotype is labeled medium-sized (0.01 to 0.1%). The chain carries TRBV12-3 or TRBV12-4 and TRBJ2-3, with 11 positions matching TRBD2. The CDR3 length is 19 residues. J gave up 6 bases and V 6 bases, and 20 bases lay outside the gene matches. Here the CDR3 reads CASRPTGSRLAGSSDTQYF. The CDR3 DNA follows: TGTGCCAGCAGGCCGACAGGGTCGCGACTAGCGGGAAGTTCCGATACGCAGTATTTT.

By its share, this clonotype is medium-sized (0.01 to 0.1%). The gene calls are TRBV28 and TRBJ1-5, with 8 positions matching TRBD1. CDR1 and CDR2 (germline): MDHEN, SYDVKM. The J segment lost 3 bases and the V segment lost 3 bases, leaving 4 bases of the junction unmatched. The length of the CDR3 is 15 residues. The CDR3: CASSLLDRDNQPQHF. The CDR3, as DNA: TGTGCCAGCAGTTTGTTGGACAGGGACAATCAGCCCCAGCATTTT.

By share, this clonotype ranks as large. CDR3 sequence reads: CASRGTGVNTEAFF. The CDR3 DNA reads TGTGCCAGCAGGGGGACAGGGGTGAACACTGAAGCTTTCTTT. This rearrangement joins TRBV27 to TRBJ1-1, with TRBD1 identical over 10 bases. The CDR3 is made up of 14 amino acids. The germline V gene has CDR1 MNHEY and CDR2 SMNVEV (reference sequence). V trimming: 6 bases; J trimming: 0 bases; junction bases outside the gene matches: 1.

In the case of this clonotype: A read error is possible here, since a much larger clone lies one base away. The chain is built from TRBV24-1 and TRBJ1-2, with 9 nucleotides matching TRBD1. CDR1 and CDR2 from the germline V gene are KGHDR and SFDVKD. This CDR3 region has 13 residues. The CDR3 here is CAARPGQGGGYTF. The CDR3 DNA follows: TGTGCCGCCAGACCGGGACAGGGAGGAGGCTACACCTTC.

This clonotype ranks as medium-sized. The rearrangement joins TRBV2 to TRBJ2-5; 8 bases are shared with TRBD1. J gave up 5 bases and V 7 bases, and 6 bases lay outside the gene matches. Germline V gives CDR1 SNHLY, CDR2 FYNNEI. This CDR3 region has 13 residues. The CDR3 here is CASNRDRKETQYF. CDR3 nucleotide sequence: TGTGCCAGCAATCGGGACAGGAAGGAGACCCAGTACTTC.

This clonotype is termed medium-sized (0.01 to 0.1%). The gene calls are TRBV18 and TRBJ2-7; 12 nucleotides agree with TRBD2. Per germline, CDR1 KGHSH and CDR2 LQKENI. This CDR3 contains 14 residues. With 4 bases clipped from V and 6 bases from J, the junction kept 4 bases outside the gene matches. The CDR3 loop is CASSRLAGESEQYF. For the CDR3, the DNA is TGTGCCAGCTCACGACTAGCGGGAGAAAGCGAGCAGTACTTC.

By proportion, this clonotype is large (0.1 to 1%). The V gene is TRBV2, the J gene TRBJ2-3, with unresolved D. The V and J ends lost 0 bases and 5 bases respectively, with 6 bases between them. Germline V gene lookup returns CDR1 SNHLY and CDR2 FYNNEI. This CDR3 comprises 13 residues. Written as DNA, the CDR3 is TGTGCCAGCAGTGAAGCTGGCAGAGATACGCAGTATTTT. It specifies CASSEAGRDTQYF.

This clonotype was counted many times. This chain joins TRBV20-1 and TRBJ1-5, with D possibly being TRBD1 (5 bases). V was clipped by 3 bases and J by 11 bases, with 14 bases between them. Germline assignment: CDR1 DFQATT and CDR2 SNEGSKA (reference sequence). The CDR3 loop spans 12 amino acids. The CDR3, as DNA: TGCAGTGCTAGCTTAGGGGCCGTTGCCCAGCATTTT. It specifies CSASLGAVAQHF.

This clonotype is labeled as medium-sized (0.01 to 0.1%). The chain has TRBV7-3 and TRBJ2-3; TRBD2 matches 7 bases. The length of the CDR3 is 14 residues. Germline CDR1 and CDR2: SGHTA and FQGTGA. Losses at the gene ends were 6 bases for V and 4 bases for J; bases not matched to a gene: 7. CDR3 residues: CASSLGLPPDTQYF. CDR3 nucleotides: TGTGCCAGCAGTTTGGGACTACCACCAGATACGCAGTATTTT.

This clonotype was found many times. This chain connects TRBV2 to TRBJ2-7; 8 bases are shared with TRBD2. Germline values: CDR1 SNHLY, CDR2 FYNNEI. CDR3 length: 14 amino acids. After removal of 7 bases from V and 7 bases from J, the junction contained 12 bases not matched to a gene. DNA for the CDR3: TGTGCCAGCAAGGGACTAGACCCTACGGGGGAGCAGTACTTC. Its translation: CASKGLDPTGEQYF.

This clonotype was found many times. The chain has TRBV5-1 and TRBJ2-5; D is uncertain. The length of the CDR3 is 14 residues. CDR1 is SGHRS, CDR2 YFSETQ, per germline. The ends were cut back, 4 bases at V and 5 bases at J, with 15 bases in the middle. In DNA, the CDR3 is TGCGCCAGCAGCCCGGGCTACCAAAAGGAGACCCAGTACTTC. Amino acid sequence: CASSPGYQKETQYF.